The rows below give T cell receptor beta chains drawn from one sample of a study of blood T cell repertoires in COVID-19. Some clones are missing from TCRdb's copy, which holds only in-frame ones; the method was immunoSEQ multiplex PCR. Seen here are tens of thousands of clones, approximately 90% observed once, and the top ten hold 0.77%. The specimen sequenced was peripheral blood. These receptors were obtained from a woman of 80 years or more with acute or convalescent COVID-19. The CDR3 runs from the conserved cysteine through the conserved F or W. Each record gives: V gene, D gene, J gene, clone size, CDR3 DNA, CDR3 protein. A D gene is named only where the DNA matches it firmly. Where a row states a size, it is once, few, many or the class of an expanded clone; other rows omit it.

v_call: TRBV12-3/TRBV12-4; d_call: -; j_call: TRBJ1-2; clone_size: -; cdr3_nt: TGTGCCAGCAGTTTTTCGGGAGGGGGCTACACCTTC; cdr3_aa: CASSFSGGGYTF
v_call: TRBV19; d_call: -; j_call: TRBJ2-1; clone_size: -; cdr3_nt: TGTGCCAGTAGTATCATCGGCTACAATGAGCAGTTCTTC; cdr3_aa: CASSIIGYNEQFF
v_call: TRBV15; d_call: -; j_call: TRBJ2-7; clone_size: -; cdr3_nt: TGTGCCACCAGCAGAGATCTGAGTGTTTCCTACGAGCAGTACTTC; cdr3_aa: CATSRDLSVSYEQYF
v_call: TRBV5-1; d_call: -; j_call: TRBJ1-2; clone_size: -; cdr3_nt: TGCGCCAGCAGCTTAGGGGGGGGAGCCACTAACTATGGCTACACCTTC; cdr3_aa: CASSLGGGATNYGYTF
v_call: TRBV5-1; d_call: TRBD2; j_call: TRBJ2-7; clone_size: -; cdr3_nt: TGCGCCAGCAGCCTGAACCCTAGCGGGACCTCCTACGAGCAGTACTTC; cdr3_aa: CASSLNPSGTSYEQYF
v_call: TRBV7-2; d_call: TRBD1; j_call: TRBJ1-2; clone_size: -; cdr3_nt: TGTGCCAGCAGCTCCGACAGGGGGCATGGCTACACCTTC; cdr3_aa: CASSSDRGHGYTF
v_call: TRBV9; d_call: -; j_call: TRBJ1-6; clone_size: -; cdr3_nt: TGTGCCAGCAGCGCCGTGGGGGAGGGTAATTCACCCCTCCACTTT; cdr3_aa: CASSAVGEGNSPLHF
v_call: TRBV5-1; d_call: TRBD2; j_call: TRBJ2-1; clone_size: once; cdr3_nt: TGCGCCAGCAGCTTGTCCCTACTAGCGATTTACAATGAGCAGTTCTTC; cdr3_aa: CASSLSLLAIYNEQFF
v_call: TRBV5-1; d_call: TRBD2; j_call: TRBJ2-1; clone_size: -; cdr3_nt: TGCGCCAGCAGCCCGGGACTAGCGGAGGGGGTTGATGAGCAGTTCTTC; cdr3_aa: CASSPGLAEGVDEQFF
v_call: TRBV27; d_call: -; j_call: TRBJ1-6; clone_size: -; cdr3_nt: TGTGCCAGCAGTTTATCGGAGTATAATTCACCCCTCCACTTT; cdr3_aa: CASSLSEYNSPLHF
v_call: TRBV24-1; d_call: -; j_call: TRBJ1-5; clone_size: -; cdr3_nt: TGTGCCACCAGTCAGGAGGGGAATCAGCCCCAGCATTTT; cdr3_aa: CATSQEGNQPQHF
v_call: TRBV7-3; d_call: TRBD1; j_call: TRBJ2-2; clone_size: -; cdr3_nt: TGTGCCACCAAGCTCCAGGGGGACACCGGGGAGCTGTTTTTT; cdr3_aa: CATKLQGDTGELFF
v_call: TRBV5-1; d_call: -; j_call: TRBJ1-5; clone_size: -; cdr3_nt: TGCGCCAGCAGTCCGCAGGGGTATAGCAATCAGCCCCAGCATTTT; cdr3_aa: CASSPQGYSNQPQHF
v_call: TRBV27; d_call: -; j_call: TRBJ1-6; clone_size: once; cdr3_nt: TGTGCCAGCAAGGTGACAGCAAATAATTCACCCCTCCACTTT; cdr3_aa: CASKVTANNSPLHF
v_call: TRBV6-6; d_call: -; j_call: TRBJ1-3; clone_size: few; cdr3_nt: TGTGCCAGCAGTTACTCTGTGCAGGCTACTGGAAACACCATATATTTT; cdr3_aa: CASSYSVQATGNTIYF
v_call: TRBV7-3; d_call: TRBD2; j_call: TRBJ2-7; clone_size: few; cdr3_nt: TGTGCCAGCAGCTTGGGACCGGCGACTAGCGGGTCCTACGAGCAGTACTTC; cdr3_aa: CASSLGPATSGSYEQYF
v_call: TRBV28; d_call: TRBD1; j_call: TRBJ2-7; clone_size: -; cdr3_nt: TGTGCCAGCAGTACGGGGACAGGGGGGTTTGACGAGCAGTACTTC; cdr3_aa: CASSTGTGGFDEQYF
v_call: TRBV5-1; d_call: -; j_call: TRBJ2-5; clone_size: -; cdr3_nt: TGCGCCAGCAGCATACAAGAGACCCAGTACTTC; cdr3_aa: CASSIQETQYF
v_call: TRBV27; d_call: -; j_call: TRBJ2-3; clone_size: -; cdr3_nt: TGTGCCAGCGCCCGGGAAGTGGGCACAGATACGCAGTATTTT; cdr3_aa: CASAREVGTDTQYF
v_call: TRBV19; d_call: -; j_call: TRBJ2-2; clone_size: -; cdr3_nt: TGTGCCAGTAGTATAGCCACAGGGTTTACCGGGGAGCTGTTTTTT; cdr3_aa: CASSIATGFTGELFF
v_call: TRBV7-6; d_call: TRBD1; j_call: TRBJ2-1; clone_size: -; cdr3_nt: TGTGCCAGCAGCCGTGGACAGGGAAGGGGAAATGAGCAGTTCTTC; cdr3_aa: CASSRGQGRGNEQFF
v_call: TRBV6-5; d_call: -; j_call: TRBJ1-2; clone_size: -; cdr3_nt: TGTGCCAGCAGTTACTCGAGTGTAGGGGCCTATGGCTACACCTTC; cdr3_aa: CASSYSSVGAYGYTF
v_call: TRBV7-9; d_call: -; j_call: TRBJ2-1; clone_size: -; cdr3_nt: TGTGCCAGCGTTGCCGGGACAAGGAATTACAATGAGCAGTTCTTC; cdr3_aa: CASVAGTRNYNEQFF
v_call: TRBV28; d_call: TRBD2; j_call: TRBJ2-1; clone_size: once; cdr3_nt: TGTGCCAGCAGTTTGAGTTGGCTAGCGGGAGTGGGTGAGCAGTTCTTC; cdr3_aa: CASSLSWLAGVGEQFF
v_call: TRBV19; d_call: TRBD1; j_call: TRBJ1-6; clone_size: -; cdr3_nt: TGTGCCAGTAGGGATCGCGGGACAGGGCTAGGCTCACCCCTCCACTTT; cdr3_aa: CASRDRGTGLGSPLHF
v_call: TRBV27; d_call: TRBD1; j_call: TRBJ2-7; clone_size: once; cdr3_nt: TGTGCCAGCGGGACAGGAGTGGCCTACGAGCAGTACTTC; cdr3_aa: CASGTGVAYEQYF
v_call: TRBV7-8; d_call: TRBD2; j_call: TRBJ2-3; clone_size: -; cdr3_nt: TGTGCCAGCAGCCTAAGACTAGCGGGGGAACCAGATACGCAGTATTTT; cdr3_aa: CASSLRLAGEPDTQYF
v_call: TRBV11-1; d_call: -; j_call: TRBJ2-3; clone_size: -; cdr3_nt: TGTGCCAGCAGCTTACGTCAGGGTCGACTGTATACGCAGTATTTT; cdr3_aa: CASSLRQGRLYTQYF